This TCR beta chain came from a study of blood T cell repertoires in COVID-19. This clone was observed a handful of times. In germline, CDR1 is LGHNA, CDR2 YNFKEQ. V shed 0 bases and J shed 6 bases, with 12 bases lying between them. The CDR3 is made up of 16 amino acids. The repertoire was sequenced with immunoSEQ multiplex PCR; TCRdb's copy has only in-frame clones and lacks some. There are about 16,000 clones in the sample; less than 90% occur only once, and roughly 24% lies in the top ten. The chain is built from TRBV4-2 and TRBJ1-6; D may be TRBD1 (5 bases). Sequenced input: peripheral blood. The source of this sequence is a man aged 55 to 70 with acute or convalescent COVID-19. DNA of the CDR3: TGTGCCAGCAGCCAAGAGCCCACAGGAAGTAATTCACCCCTCCACTTT. Protein sequence: CASSQEPTGSNSPLHF.